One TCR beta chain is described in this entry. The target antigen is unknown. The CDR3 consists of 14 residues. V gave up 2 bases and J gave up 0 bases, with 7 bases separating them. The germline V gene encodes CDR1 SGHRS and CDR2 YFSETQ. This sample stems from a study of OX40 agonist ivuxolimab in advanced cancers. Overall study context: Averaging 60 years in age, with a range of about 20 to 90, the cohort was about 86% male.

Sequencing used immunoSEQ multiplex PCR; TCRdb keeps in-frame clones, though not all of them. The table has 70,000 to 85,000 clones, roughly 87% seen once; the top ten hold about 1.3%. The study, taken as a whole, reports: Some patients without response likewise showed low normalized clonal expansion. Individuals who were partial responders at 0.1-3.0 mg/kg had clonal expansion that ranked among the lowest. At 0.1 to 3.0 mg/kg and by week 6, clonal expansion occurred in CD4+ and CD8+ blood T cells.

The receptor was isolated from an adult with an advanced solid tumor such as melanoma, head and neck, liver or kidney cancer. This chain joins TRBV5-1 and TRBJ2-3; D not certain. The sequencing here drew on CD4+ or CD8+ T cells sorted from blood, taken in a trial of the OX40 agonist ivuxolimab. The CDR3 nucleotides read TGCGCCAGCAGCTTAGGCGAAAGCACAGATACGCAGTATTTT. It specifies CASSLGESTDTQYF.